This T cell receptor (beta chain) stems from a study of T cell responses to AZD1222 COVID-19 vaccine. The overall study: It was second doses at about 4 or about 12 weeks that were pooled.

V lost 5 bases, J lost 1 base, and 11 bases lay in between. The CDR3 has 14 residues. From germline, CDR1 is KGHSH and CDR2 LQKENI. This table comes from immunoSEQ multiplex PCR, and its TCRdb copy is limited to in-frame clones, with some not included. This repertoire shows roughly 150,000 clones, roughly 91% found once; its top ten account for 7.5% to 9.5%. Sequencing used peripheral blood, obtained on day 0 of AZD1222 vaccination. The chain joins TRBV18 to TRBJ1-1, with no clear D. The sequence derives from an adult in good health. The CDR3 coding sequence is TGTGCCAGCTCAGAATTTGACGCGAACACTGAAGCTTTCTTT. Amino acids: CASSEFDANTEAFF.